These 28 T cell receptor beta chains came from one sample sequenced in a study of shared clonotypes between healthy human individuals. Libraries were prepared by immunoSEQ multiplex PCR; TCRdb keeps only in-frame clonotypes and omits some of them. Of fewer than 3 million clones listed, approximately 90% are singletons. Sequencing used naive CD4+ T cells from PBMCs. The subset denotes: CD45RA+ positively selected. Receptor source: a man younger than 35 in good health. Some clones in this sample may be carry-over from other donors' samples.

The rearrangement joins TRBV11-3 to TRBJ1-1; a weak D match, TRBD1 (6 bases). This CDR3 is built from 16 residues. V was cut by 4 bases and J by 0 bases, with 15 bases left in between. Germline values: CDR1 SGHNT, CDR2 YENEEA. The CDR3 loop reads CASSSGGRGMNTEAFF. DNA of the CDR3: TGTGCCAGCAGCTCAGGTGGCAGGGGTATGAACACTGAAGCTTTCTTT. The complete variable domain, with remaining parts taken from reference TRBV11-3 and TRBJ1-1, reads EAGVVQSPRYKIIEKKQPVAFWCNPISGHNTLYWYLQNLGQGPELLIRYENEEAVDDSQLPKDRFSAERLKGVDSTLKIQPAELGDSAVYLCASSSGGRGMNTEAFFGQGTRLTVV.

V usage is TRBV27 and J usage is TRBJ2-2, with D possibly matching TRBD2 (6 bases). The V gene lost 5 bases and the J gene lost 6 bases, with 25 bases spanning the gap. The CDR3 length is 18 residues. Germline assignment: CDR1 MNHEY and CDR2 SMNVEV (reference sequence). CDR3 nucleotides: TGTGCCAGCAGTCTCTCCCGCGGGGCAGGGTTGTTTCCCGGGGAGCTGTTTTTT. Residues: CASSLSRGAGLFPGELFF.

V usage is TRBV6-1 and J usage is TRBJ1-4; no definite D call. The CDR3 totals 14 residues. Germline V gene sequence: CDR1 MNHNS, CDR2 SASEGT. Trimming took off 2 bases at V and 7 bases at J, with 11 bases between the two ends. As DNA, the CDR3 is TGTGCCAGCAGTGAATTGGGTTTTGGTGAAAAACTGTTTTTT. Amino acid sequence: CASSELGFGEKLFF.

The CDR3 protein is CASSPLTGRGDGYTF. The CDR3 bases are TGTGCCAGCAGTCCGCTGACAGGGAGAGGCGATGGCTACACCTTC. The chain joins TRBV6-5 to TRBJ1-2; 7 bases map to TRBD1. V gave up 5 bases and J gave up 6 bases; unmatched junction bases: 12. This CDR3 has 15 residues. CDR1 MNHEY and CDR2 SVGAGI come from the germline V gene.

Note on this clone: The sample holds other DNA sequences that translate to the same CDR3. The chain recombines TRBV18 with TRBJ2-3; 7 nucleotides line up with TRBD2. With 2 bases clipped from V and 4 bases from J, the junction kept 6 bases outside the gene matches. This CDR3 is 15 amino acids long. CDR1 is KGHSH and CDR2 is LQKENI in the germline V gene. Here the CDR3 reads CASSPLGGSADTQYF. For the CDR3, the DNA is TGTGCCAGCTCACCATTAGGCGGGAGTGCAGATACGCAGTATTTT.

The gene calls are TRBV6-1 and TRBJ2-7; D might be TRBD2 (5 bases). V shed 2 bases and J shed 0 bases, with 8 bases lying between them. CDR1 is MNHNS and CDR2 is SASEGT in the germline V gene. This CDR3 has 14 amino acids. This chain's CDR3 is CASSEIGSSYEQYF. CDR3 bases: TGTGCCAGCAGTGAAATTGGGAGCTCCTACGAGCAGTACTTC.

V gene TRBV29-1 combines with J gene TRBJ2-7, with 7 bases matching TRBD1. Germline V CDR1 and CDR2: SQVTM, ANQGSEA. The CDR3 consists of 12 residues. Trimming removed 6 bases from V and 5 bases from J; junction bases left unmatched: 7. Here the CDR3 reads CSVGQHRDEQYF. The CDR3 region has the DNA TGCAGCGTGGGACAGCACAGGGACGAGCAGTACTTC.

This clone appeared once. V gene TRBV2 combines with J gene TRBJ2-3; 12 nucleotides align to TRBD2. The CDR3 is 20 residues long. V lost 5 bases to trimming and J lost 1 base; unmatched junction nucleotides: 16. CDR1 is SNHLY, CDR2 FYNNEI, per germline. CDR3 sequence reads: CASSRSGLAGRGDGTDTQYF. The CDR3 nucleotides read TGTGCCAGCAGTCGCTCAGGACTAGCGGGGAGGGGGGATGGCACAGATACGCAGTATTTT.

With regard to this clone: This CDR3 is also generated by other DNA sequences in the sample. CDR3 amino acids: CASSPSPANTGELFF. The DNA of the CDR3 is TGTGCCAGCAGCCCCTCCCCAGCGAACACCGGGGAGCTGTTTTTT. The chain recombines TRBV11-2 with TRBJ2-2, with D uncertain. Trimming stripped 5 bases from V and 0 bases from J, with 10 bases between. The CDR3 sequence is 15 residues long. Germline V gene lookup returns CDR1 SGHAT and CDR2 FQNNGV.

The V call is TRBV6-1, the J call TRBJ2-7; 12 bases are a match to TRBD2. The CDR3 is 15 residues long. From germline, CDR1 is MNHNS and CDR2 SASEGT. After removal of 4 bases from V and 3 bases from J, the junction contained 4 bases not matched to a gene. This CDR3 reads CASSATSGGRYEQYF. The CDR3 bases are TGTGCCAGCAGTGCGACTAGCGGGGGACGCTACGAGCAGTACTTC.

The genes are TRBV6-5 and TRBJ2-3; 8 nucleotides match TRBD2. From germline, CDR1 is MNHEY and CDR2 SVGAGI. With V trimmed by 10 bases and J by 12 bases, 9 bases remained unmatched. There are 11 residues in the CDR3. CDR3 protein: CATLGGVRQYF. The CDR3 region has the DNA TGTGCCACACTCGGGGGGGTTCGTCAGTATTTT.

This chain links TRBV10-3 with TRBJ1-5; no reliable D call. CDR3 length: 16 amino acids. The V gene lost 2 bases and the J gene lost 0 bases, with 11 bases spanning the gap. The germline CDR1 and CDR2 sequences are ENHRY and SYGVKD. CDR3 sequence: CAISERWADSNQPQHF. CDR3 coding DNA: TGTGCCATCAGTGAGAGGTGGGCGGATAGCAATCAGCCCCAGCATTTT.

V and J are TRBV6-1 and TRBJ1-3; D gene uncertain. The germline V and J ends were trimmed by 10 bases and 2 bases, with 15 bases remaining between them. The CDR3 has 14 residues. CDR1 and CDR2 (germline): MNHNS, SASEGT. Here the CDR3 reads CATLLKGAGNTIYF. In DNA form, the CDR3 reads TGTGCCACACTTCTGAAGGGAGCTGGAAACACCATATATTTT.

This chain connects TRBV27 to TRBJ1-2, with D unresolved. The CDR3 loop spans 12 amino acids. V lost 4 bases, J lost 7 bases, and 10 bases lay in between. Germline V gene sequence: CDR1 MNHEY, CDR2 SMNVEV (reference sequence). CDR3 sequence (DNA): TGTGCCAGCAGTTCCGCAGGAGGTGGCTACACCTTC. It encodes CASSSAGGGYTF.

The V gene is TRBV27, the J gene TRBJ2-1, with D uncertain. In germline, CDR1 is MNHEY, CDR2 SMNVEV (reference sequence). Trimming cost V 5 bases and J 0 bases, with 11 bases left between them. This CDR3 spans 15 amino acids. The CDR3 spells CASSPEQPSYNEQFF. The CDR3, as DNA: TGTGCCAGCAGTCCCGAGCAGCCCTCCTACAATGAGCAGTTCTTC.

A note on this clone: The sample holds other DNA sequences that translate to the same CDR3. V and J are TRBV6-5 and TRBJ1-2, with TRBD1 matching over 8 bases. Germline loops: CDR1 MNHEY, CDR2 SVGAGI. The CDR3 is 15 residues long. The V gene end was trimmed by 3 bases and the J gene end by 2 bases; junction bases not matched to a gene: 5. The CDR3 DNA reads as TGTGCCAGCAGTTATTCAGGGGGCCCGAACTATGGCTACACCTTC. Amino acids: CASSYSGGPNYGYTF.

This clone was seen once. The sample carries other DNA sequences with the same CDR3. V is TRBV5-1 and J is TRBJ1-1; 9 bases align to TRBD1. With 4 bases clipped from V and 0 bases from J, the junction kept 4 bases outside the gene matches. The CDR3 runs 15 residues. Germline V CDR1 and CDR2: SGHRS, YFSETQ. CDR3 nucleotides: TGCGCCAGCAGCCCAGGGACAGGGATGAACACTGAAGCTTTCTTT. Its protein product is CASSPGTGMNTEAFF.

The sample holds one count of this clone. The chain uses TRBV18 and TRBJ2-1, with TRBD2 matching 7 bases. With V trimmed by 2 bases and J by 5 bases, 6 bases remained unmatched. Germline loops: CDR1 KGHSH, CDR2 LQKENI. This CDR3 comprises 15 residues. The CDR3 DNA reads TGTGCCAGCTCACCAAACCTAGCGGAACACAATGAGCAGTTCTTC. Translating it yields CASSPNLAEHNEQFF.

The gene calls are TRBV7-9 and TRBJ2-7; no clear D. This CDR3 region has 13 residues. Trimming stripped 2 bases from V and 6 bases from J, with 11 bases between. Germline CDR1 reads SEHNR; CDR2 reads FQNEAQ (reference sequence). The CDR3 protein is CASSLRSISEQYF. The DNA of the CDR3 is TGTGCCAGCAGCTTAAGGTCAATTTCCGAGCAGTACTTC.

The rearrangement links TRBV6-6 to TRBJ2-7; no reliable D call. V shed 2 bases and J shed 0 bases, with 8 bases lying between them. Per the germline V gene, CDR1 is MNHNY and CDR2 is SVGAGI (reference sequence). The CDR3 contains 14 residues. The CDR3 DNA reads TGTGCCAGCAGTTACCGGCCTCTCTCCTACGAGCAGTACTTC. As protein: CASSYRPLSYEQYF.

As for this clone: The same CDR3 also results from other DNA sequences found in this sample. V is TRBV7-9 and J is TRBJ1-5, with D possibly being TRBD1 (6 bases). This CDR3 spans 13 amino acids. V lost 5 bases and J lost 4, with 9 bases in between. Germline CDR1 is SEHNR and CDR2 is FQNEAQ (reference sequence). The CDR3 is CASSPTGNQPQHF. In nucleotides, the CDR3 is TGTGCCAGCAGCCCAACAGGGAATCAGCCCCAGCATTTT.

CDR3 in amino acids: CSVALLLRTYNEQFF. CDR3 DNA: TGCAGCGTTGCTCTCCTTCTCAGGACCTACAATGAGCAGTTCTTC. The chain is built from TRBV29-1 and TRBJ2-1, with D unresolved. This CDR3 is 15 amino acids long. The ends were cut back, 4 bases at V and 2 bases at J, with 15 bases in the middle. Germline V lookup: CDR1 SQVTM, CDR2 ANQGSEA.

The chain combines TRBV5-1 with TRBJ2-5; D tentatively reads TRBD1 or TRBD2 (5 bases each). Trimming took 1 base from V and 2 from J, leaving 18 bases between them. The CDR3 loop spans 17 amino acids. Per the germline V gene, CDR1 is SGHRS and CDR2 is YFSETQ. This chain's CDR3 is CASSLSGRGPFQETQYF. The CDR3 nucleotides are TGCGCCAGCAGCTTGAGTGGTCGGGGACCGTTTCAAGAGACCCAGTACTTC. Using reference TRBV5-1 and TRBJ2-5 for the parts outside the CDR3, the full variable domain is KAGVTQTPRYLIKTRGQQVTLSCSPISGHRSVSWYQQTPGQGLQFLFEYFSETQRNKGNFPGRFSGRQFSNSRSEMNVSTLELGDSALYLCASSLSGRGPFQETQYFGPGTRLLVL.

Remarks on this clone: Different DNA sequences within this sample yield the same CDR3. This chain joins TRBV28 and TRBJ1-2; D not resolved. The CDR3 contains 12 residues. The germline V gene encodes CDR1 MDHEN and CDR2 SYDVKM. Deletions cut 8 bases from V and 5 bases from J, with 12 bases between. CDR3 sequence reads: CASSPLSYGYTF. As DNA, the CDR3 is TGTGCCAGCTCGCCCCTCTCTTATGGCTACACCTTC.

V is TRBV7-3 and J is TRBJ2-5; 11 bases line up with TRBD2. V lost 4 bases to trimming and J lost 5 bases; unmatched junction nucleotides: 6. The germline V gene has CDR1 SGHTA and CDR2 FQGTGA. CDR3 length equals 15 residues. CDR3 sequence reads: CASSYTSGSLETQYF. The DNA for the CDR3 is TGTGCCAGCAGCTATACTAGCGGGAGCTTGGAGACCCAGTACTTC.

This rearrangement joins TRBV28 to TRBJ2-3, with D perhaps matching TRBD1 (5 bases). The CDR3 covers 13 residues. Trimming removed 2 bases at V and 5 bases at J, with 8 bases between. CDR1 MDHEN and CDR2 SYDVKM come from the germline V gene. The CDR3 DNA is TGTGCCAGCAGTTTAGGGGCCGTAGATACGCAGTATTTT. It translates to CASSLGAVDTQYF.

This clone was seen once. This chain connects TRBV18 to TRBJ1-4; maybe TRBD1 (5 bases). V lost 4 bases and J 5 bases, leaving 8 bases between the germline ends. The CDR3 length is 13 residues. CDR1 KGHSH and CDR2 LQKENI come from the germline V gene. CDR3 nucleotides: TGTGCCAGCTCACGGGGCGGGAATGAAAAACTGTTTTTT. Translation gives CASSRGGNEKLFF.

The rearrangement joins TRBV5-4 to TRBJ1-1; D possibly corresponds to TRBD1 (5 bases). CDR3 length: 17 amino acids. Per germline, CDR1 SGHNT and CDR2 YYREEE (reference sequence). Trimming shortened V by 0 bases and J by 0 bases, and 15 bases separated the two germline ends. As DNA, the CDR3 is TGTGCCAGCAGCTTGGGGGCTAGGGGTTCCATGAACACTGAAGCTTTCTTT. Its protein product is CASSLGARGSMNTEAFF.